This TCR beta chain was sequenced in a study of EBV T-cell therapy then PD-1 blockade in nasopharyngeal carcinoma. Data came from immunoSEQ multiplex PCR; TCRdb stores just in-frame clones and leaves some out. The sample consists of about 17,000 clones, approximately 83% of them appearing once. Germline-derived CDR1 and CDR2 are MNHEY and SVGAGI. The ends were cut back, 6 bases at V and 7 bases at J, with 18 bases in the middle. The CDR3 is 14 amino acids. Treatment described: AdE1-LMPpoly-expanded autologous EBV-specific T-cell therapy followed by anti-PD-1 nivolumab. A word on this clone: The antigen remains unidentified.

The specimen comprised CD8+ T cells from blood, sampled at day 0 from a patient whose treatment included autologous EBV-specific T cells and nivolumab. The sequence came from a man in his forties with nasopharyngeal carcinoma. The chain carries TRBV6-5 and TRBJ1-2; possible D gene TRBD1, 5 bases. CDR3 residues: CASSPQVGAAGYTF. The CDR3 DNA sequence: TGTGCCAGCAGCCCCCAGGTAGGGGCGGCTGGCTACACCTTC.